These T cell receptor beta chains were read from a single sample in a study of control samples from healthy donors and cancer patients. Profiled with immunoSEQ multiplex PCR; TCRdb holds only in-frame clones, not every one. The data hold some 150,000 clones, with about 90% observed a single time. The sample was blood. The source of these receptors is a young man in good health. Each CDR3 is given with its conserved first and last residue. The D gene is left open where the match is weak. Some rows mark clone size as missing; the rest say once, few, many or name a class of expanded clone.

d_call: -; j_call: TRBJ1-1; clone_size: -; v_call: TRBV27; cdr3_aa: CASSLTGPMLNTEAFF; cdr3_nt: TGTGCCAGCAGTTTGACAGGCCCAATGCTGAACACTGAAGCTTTCTTT
d_call: -; j_call: TRBJ1-1; clone_size: -; v_call: TRBV5-1; cdr3_aa: CASGPGGSDTEAFF; cdr3_nt: TGCGCCAGCGGTCCGGGGGGGTCGGACACTGAAGCTTTCTTT
d_call: -; j_call: TRBJ1-1; clone_size: -; v_call: TRBV11-2; cdr3_aa: CASSLVGNSNTEAFF; cdr3_nt: TGTGCCAGCAGCTTAGTTGGAAATTCGAACACTGAAGCTTTCTTT
d_call: -; j_call: TRBJ2-3; clone_size: -; v_call: TRBV13; cdr3_aa: CASSPRTEWADTQYF; cdr3_nt: TGTGCCAGCAGCCCTAGGACAGAATGGGCAGATACGCAGTATTTT
d_call: -; j_call: TRBJ2-1; clone_size: once; v_call: TRBV10-2; cdr3_aa: CASSESPDSSYNEQFF; cdr3_nt: TGCGCCAGCAGTGAGTCCCCAGATAGCTCCTACAATGAGCAGTTCTTC
d_call: -; j_call: TRBJ1-5; clone_size: -; v_call: TRBV21-1; cdr3_aa: CASSWVYSNQPQHF; cdr3_nt: TGTGCCAGCAGCTGGGTCTATAGCAATCAGCCCCAGCATTTT
d_call: TRBD2; j_call: TRBJ2-4; clone_size: -; v_call: TRBV7-3; cdr3_aa: CASSSWTSGEGNIQYF; cdr3_nt: TGTGCCAGCAGCTCTTGGACTAGCGGGGAAGGAAACATTCAGTACTTC
d_call: -; j_call: TRBJ1-3; clone_size: -; v_call: TRBV15; cdr3_aa: CATSRDMASRSGNTIYF; cdr3_nt: TGTGCCACCAGCAGAGATATGGCTTCCCGCTCTGGAAACACCATATATTTT
d_call: -; j_call: TRBJ2-2; clone_size: -; v_call: TRBV19; cdr3_aa: CASSIEGQITGELFF; cdr3_nt: TGTGCCAGTAGTATAGAGGGACAAATTACCGGGGAGCTGTTTTTT
d_call: TRBD1; j_call: TRBJ1-2; clone_size: -; v_call: TRBV6-1; cdr3_aa: CASSEGDSGYGYTF; cdr3_nt: TGTGCCAGCAGTGAAGGGGACAGCGGCTATGGCTACACCTTC
d_call: -; j_call: TRBJ1-3; clone_size: -; v_call: TRBV12-5; cdr3_aa: CASGLMQGAGNTIYF; cdr3_nt: TGTGCTAGTGGTTTGATGCAGGGAGCTGGAAACACCATATATTTT
d_call: -; j_call: TRBJ1-4; clone_size: -; v_call: TRBV5-1; cdr3_aa: CASSWSGTAGTNEKLFF; cdr3_nt: TGCGCCAGCAGCTGGTCCGGGACGGCGGGGACTAATGAAAAACTGTTTTTT
d_call: TRBD2; j_call: TRBJ2-3; clone_size: -; v_call: TRBV5-4; cdr3_aa: CASSFGGGEDTQYF; cdr3_nt: TGTGCCAGCAGCTTCGGCGGGGGAGAAGATACGCAGTATTTT
d_call: TRBD1; j_call: TRBJ1-1; clone_size: once; v_call: TRBV7-9; cdr3_aa: CASSLVGQGTLDTEAFF; cdr3_nt: TGTGCCAGCAGCTTAGTGGGACAGGGTACGTTGGACACTGAAGCTTTCTTT
d_call: -; j_call: TRBJ1-1; clone_size: -; v_call: TRBV7-9; cdr3_aa: CASSLKGSVEAFF; cdr3_nt: TGTGCCAGCAGCTTAAAGGGGTCGGTTGAAGCTTTCTTT
d_call: TRBD1; j_call: TRBJ1-6; clone_size: -; v_call: TRBV19; cdr3_aa: CASSTTGGDSPLHF; cdr3_nt: TGTGCCAGTAGTACGACAGGGGGAGATTCACCCCTCCACTTT
d_call: -; j_call: TRBJ1-1; clone_size: few; v_call: TRBV4-1; cdr3_aa: CASSQATGNTEAFF; cdr3_nt: TGCGCCAGCAGCCAAGCCACGGGGAACACTGAAGCTTTCTTT
d_call: -; j_call: TRBJ2-3; clone_size: -; v_call: TRBV7-9; cdr3_aa: CASSSVNADHTDTQYF; cdr3_nt: TGTGCCAGCAGCTCCGTCAATGCGGACCACACAGATACGCAGTATTTT
d_call: -; j_call: TRBJ2-1; clone_size: -; v_call: TRBV29-1; cdr3_aa: CSVEDKDSEDEQFF; cdr3_nt: TGCAGCGTTGAAGATAAAGACAGTGAGGATGAGCAGTTCTTC
d_call: TRBD1; j_call: TRBJ2-3; clone_size: -; v_call: TRBV24-1; cdr3_aa: CATSEPGTGTSTDTQYF; cdr3_nt: TGTGCCACCAGTGAGCCCGGGACAGGGACGAGCACAGATACGCAGTATTTT
d_call: TRBD1; j_call: TRBJ2-7; clone_size: -; v_call: TRBV7-9; cdr3_aa: CASSSPPGQGAREQYF; cdr3_nt: TGTGCCAGCAGCTCGCCTCCGGGACAGGGGGCGCGGGAGCAGTACTTC
d_call: TRBD1; j_call: TRBJ1-2; clone_size: -; v_call: TRBV9; cdr3_aa: CASSDSMTGGHYGYTF; cdr3_nt: TGTGCCAGCAGCGATTCAATGACAGGGGGCCACTATGGCTACACCTTC
d_call: -; j_call: TRBJ1-6; clone_size: -; v_call: TRBV6-5; cdr3_aa: CASSIQSYNSPLHF; cdr3_nt: TGTGCCAGCAGTATACAGAGCTATAATTCACCCCTCCACTTT
d_call: TRBD1; j_call: TRBJ1-1; clone_size: once; v_call: TRBV7-2; cdr3_aa: CASSLVGGLGQGEAFF; cdr3_nt: TGTGCCAGCAGCTTAGTAGGTGGACTGGGACAGGGTGAAGCTTTCTTT
d_call: -; j_call: TRBJ1-2; clone_size: -; v_call: TRBV9; cdr3_aa: CASSVGYNNYGYTF; cdr3_nt: TGTGCCAGCAGCGTAGGGTACAATAACTATGGCTACACCTTC
d_call: TRBD1; j_call: TRBJ2-2; clone_size: -; v_call: TRBV7-9; cdr3_aa: CASSPDRANGELFF; cdr3_nt: TGTGCCAGCAGCCCGGACAGGGCGAACGGGGAGCTGTTTTTT
d_call: TRBD2; j_call: TRBJ2-1; clone_size: -; v_call: TRBV5-4; cdr3_aa: CASSAGLAEINEQFF; cdr3_nt: TGTGCCAGCAGCGCGGGACTAGCGGAGATCAATGAGCAGTTCTTC
d_call: TRBD1; j_call: TRBJ1-2; clone_size: -; v_call: TRBV19; cdr3_aa: CASRPRDRAYNYGYTF; cdr3_nt: TGTGCCAGTAGACCCCGGGACAGGGCTTATAACTATGGCTACACCTTC
d_call: -; j_call: TRBJ1-1; clone_size: -; v_call: TRBV9; cdr3_aa: CASSVLPANTEAFF; cdr3_nt: TGTGCCAGCAGCGTACTGCCCGCGAACACTGAAGCTTTCTTT
d_call: -; j_call: TRBJ2-1; clone_size: -; v_call: TRBV19; cdr3_aa: CASSIPQGRVPNEQFF; cdr3_nt: TGTGCCAGTAGTATCCCCCAGGGTAGGGTGCCCAATGAGCAGTTCTTC
d_call: TRBD1; j_call: TRBJ2-3; clone_size: -; v_call: TRBV15; cdr3_aa: CATSKTNRGPFTDTQYF; cdr3_nt: TGTGCCACCAGCAAAACGAACAGGGGGCCTTTCACAGATACGCAGTATTTT
d_call: -; j_call: TRBJ1-3; clone_size: -; v_call: TRBV27; cdr3_aa: CASSPLRQARVNTIYF; cdr3_nt: TGTGCCAGCAGTCCCCTTAGGCAGGCGAGGGTAAACACCATATATTTT
d_call: -; j_call: TRBJ2-3; clone_size: -; v_call: TRBV27; cdr3_aa: CASSALGERDTQYF; cdr3_nt: TGTGCCAGCAGTGCACTGGGGGAGCGCGATACGCAGTATTTT
d_call: -; j_call: TRBJ2-1; clone_size: -; v_call: TRBV11-1; cdr3_aa: CASRGTRGRYNEQFF; cdr3_nt: TGTGCCAGCAGGGGTACCAGGGGACGGTACAATGAGCAGTTCTTC
d_call: -; j_call: TRBJ1-6; clone_size: -; v_call: TRBV3-1/TRBV3-2; cdr3_aa: CASSQVAGNSPLHF; cdr3_nt: TGTGCCAGCAGCCAAGTGGCAGGGAATTCACCCCTCCACTTT
d_call: TRBD1; j_call: TRBJ2-7; clone_size: -; v_call: TRBV6-5; cdr3_aa: CASSRTGGEQYF; cdr3_nt: TGTGCCAGCAGCCGGACAGGGGGTGAGCAGTACTTC
d_call: TRBD1; j_call: TRBJ1-1; clone_size: -; v_call: TRBV4-2; cdr3_aa: CASSHDDRGNTEAFF; cdr3_nt: TGTGCCAGCAGCCACGACGACAGGGGGAACACTGAAGCTTTCTTT
d_call: -; j_call: TRBJ2-6; clone_size: -; v_call: TRBV7-9; cdr3_aa: CASSLGSSGANVLTF; cdr3_nt: TGTGCCAGCAGCTTAGGGTCCTCTGGGGCCAACGTCCTGACTTTC
d_call: -; j_call: TRBJ1-1; clone_size: -; v_call: TRBV7-9; cdr3_aa: CASSLVGGVTEAFF; cdr3_nt: TGTGCCAGCAGCTTAGTCGGGGGGGTCACTGAAGCTTTCTTT
d_call: -; j_call: TRBJ2-5; clone_size: -; v_call: TRBV27; cdr3_aa: CASMGLAEETQYF; cdr3_nt: TGTGCCAGCATGGGCCTAGCAGAAGAGACCCAGTACTTC
d_call: -; j_call: TRBJ2-1; clone_size: -; v_call: TRBV21-1; cdr3_aa: CASSKSDGLWGLAGNHEQFF; cdr3_nt: TGTGCCAGCAGCAAAAGTGACGGCCTTTGGGGACTAGCGGGGAATCATGAGCAGTTCTTC
d_call: TRBD1; j_call: TRBJ1-1; clone_size: -; v_call: TRBV4-2; cdr3_aa: CASSPLGQTNTEAFF; cdr3_nt: TGTGCCAGCAGCCCCTTGGGACAGACGAACACTGAAGCTTTCTTT
d_call: TRBD1; j_call: TRBJ1-3; clone_size: -; v_call: TRBV5-6; cdr3_aa: CASSSRDRVAFGNTIYF; cdr3_nt: TGTGCCAGCAGCTCCCGGGACAGGGTAGCATTTGGAAACACCATATATTTT
d_call: TRBD1; j_call: TRBJ2-7; clone_size: few; v_call: TRBV11-2; cdr3_aa: CASSLLTGGYGYEQYF; cdr3_nt: TGTGCCAGCAGCTTATTGACAGGGGGCTATGGATACGAGCAGTACTTC